This entry features one TCR beta chain sequence. This entry belongs to a study of blood T cell repertoires in COVID-19. The germline V gene has CDR1 MNHEY and CDR2 SVGAGI. CDR3 size: 14 residues. Trimming took 6 bases from V and 0 from J, leaving 9 bases between them. In the source study's methods: The authors estimated nucleated cell counts from reference gene primer amplification. Assay: immunoSEQ multiplex PCR; the TCRdb copy retains only in-frame clones and omits some. Clone size and the V and J calls come from that table; the DNA yielded D and trimming. Of about 220,000 clones listed, about 82% are singletons.

The sequence came from a woman aged 70 to 79 with COVID-19, enrolled during active disease. V is TRBV6-5 and J is TRBJ1-5; D not certain. Sequencing was performed on peripheral blood. CDR3 bases: TGTGCCAGCAGCTCCGGTCGTAGCAATCAGCCCCAGCATTTT. Translation: CASSSGRSNQPQHF.